This T cell receptor beta chain emerged from a study of cytomegalovirus exposure and HLA in healthy donors. PCR used 60 Vbeta primers and 13 Jbeta primers. The assay was immunoSEQ multiplex PCR, and TCRdb's table has in-frame clones only and misses some. The sample holds more than 80,000 clones, around three quarters seen once. The V gene lost 4 bases and the J gene lost 2 bases, with 7 bases spanning the gap. Per the germline V gene, CDR1 is LGHNT and CDR2 is FRNRAP. This CDR3 has 13 amino acids. The J gene is TRBJ2-3, the V gene TRBV12-5, with D unclear. This TCR was recovered from a woman between 45 and 60 years old in good health and CMV-seropositive. Source material: PBMCs. The CDR3 region is CASGSSLTDTQYF. Here the CDR3 DNA reads TGTGCTAGTGGTTCCTCACTCACAGATACGCAGTATTTT.